The subject of this entry is one TCR beta chain. Roughly 0.45 to 1 ug RNA was reverse transcribed with random hexamers. The CDR3 of TCR beta was amplified by immunoSEQ multiplex PCR across 54 Vbeta and 13 Jbeta. In TCRdb, the immunoSEQ multiplex PCR reads were re-called with MiXCR into one record per CDR3 protein. The sample has over 100,000 distinct CDR3 sequences; around 90% are singletons. This sample was included in a study of CD8 T cells in Susac syndrome. TCR beta sequencing covered blood CD8+ and CD4+ T cells. FACS was used to enrich TEMRA cells, whereas the CD8+ and CD4+ T cells were obtained by negative isolation. Trimming took 0 bases from V and 1 from J, leaving 8 bases between them. The germline CDR1 and CDR2 sequences are SGDLS and YYNGEE. The CDR3 extends over 15 amino acids.

The TCR originated in a human donor in good health. Sequenced material: CD4+ T cells from PBMCs. The V gene is TRBV9, the J gene TRBJ1-5, with D tentatively TRBD1 (6 bases). The CDR3 sequence is CASSVGGTSNQPQHF. For the CDR3, the DNA is TGTGCCAGCAGCGTAGGGGGGACAAGCAATCAGCCCCAGCATTTT.